This record concerns one TCR beta chain sequence. The CDR3 extends over 14 amino acids. Trimming took 6 bases from V and 5 from J, leaving 16 bases between them. CDR1 MRHNA and CDR2 SNTAGT come from the germline V gene. This sample was taken from a study of blood T cell repertoires in COVID-19. Study-level background: Sites in the United States, Italy and Spain provided acute and convalescent COVID-19 samples.

TCRdb keeps only in-frame clones here, not all; method: immunoSEQ multiplex PCR. Of about 95,000 clones listed, approximately 91% are singletons. The origin of this receptor is a woman aged 70 to 79 with acute or convalescent COVID-19. Material for sequencing was peripheral blood. This rearrangement joins TRBV6-4 to TRBJ1-2; D is perhaps TRBD1 (5 bases). CDR3 loop: CASSPNPGPYGYTF. The CDR3, as DNA: TGTGCCAGCAGCCCCAATCCAGGGCCATATGGCTACACCTTC.